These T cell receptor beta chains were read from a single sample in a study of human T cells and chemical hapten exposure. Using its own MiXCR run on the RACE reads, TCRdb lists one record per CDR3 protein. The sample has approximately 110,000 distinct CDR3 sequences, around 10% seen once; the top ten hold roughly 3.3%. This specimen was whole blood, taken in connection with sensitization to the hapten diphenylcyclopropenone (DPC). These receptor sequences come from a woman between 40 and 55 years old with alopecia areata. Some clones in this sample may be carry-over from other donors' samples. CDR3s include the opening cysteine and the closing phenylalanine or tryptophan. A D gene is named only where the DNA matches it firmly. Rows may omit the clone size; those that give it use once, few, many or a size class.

CASSLTPGAPEAFF | TGTGCCAGCAGCTTAACGCCCGGGGCCCCTGAAGCTTTCTTT | TRBJ1-1 | TRBV7-3 | - | few
CASSPVPASPLHF | TGTGCCAGCTCACCAGTTCCCGCCTCACCCCTCCACTTT | TRBJ1-6 | TRBV18 | - | -
CASSDPDARDTQYF | TGTGCCAGCAGTGATCCGGACGCCCGGGATACGCAGTATTTT | TRBJ2-3 | TRBV25-1 | - | few
CASSPRQGPNTEAFF | TGTGCCAGCAGCCCCCGACAGGGCCCGAACACTGAAGCTTTCTTT | TRBJ1-1 | TRBV13 | TRBD1 | few
CASRGGGMNTEAFF | TGTGCCAGCAGGGGGGGCGGAATGAACACTGAAGCTTTCTTT | TRBJ1-1 | TRBV5-4 | - | many
CASTSSQGDEVYGYTF | TGTGCCAGCACCTCCTCGCAGGGGGACGAGGTCTATGGCTACACCTTC | TRBJ1-2 | TRBV28 | TRBD1 | medium-sized
CASSPILGAGQPQHF | TGTGCCAGCAGTCCCATCCTGGGGGCGGGACAGCCCCAGCATTTT | TRBJ1-5 | TRBV6-5 | - | few
CASSSPVKGVNSPLHF | TGTGCCAGCAGCTCCCCGGTAAAGGGTGTCAATTCACCCCTCCACTTT | TRBJ1-6 | TRBV7-9 | - | many
CASSYARIFNYNEQFF | TGTGCCAGCAGTTACGCCCGGATTTTCAACTACAATGAGCAGTTCTTC | TRBJ2-1 | TRBV6-2/TRBV6-3 | - | -
CAWSGTSSNQPQHF | TGTGCCTGGAGCGGGACCAGTAGCAATCAGCCCCAGCATTTT | TRBJ1-5 | TRBV30 | - | few
CASSRQTYYGYTF | TGTGCCAGCAGCCGACAGACCTACTATGGCTACACCTTC | TRBJ1-2 | TRBV14 | - | many
CASSQGVGSSGNTIYF | TGCGCCAGCAGCCAGGGGGTTGGTAGCTCTGGAAACACCATATATTTT | TRBJ1-3 | TRBV4-3 | - | many
CASSPLQGVYAEAFF | TGTGCCAGCAGCCCACTACAGGGTGTATATGCTGAAGCTTTCTTT | TRBJ1-1 | TRBV5-8 | - | few
CASSLAGSPSTDTQYF | TGCGCCAGCAGCTTGGCAGGATCTCCTAGCACAGATACGCAGTATTTT | TRBJ2-3 | TRBV5-1 | - | many
CSPYLGEQFF | TGCAGCCCATACCTTGGTGAGCAGTTCTTC | TRBJ2-1 | TRBV29-1 | - | few
CASSYSWTGNTEAFF | TGTGCCAGCAGTTACTCTTGGACAGGGAACACTGAAGCTTTCTTT | TRBJ1-1 | TRBV6-5 | TRBD1 | many
CASSPGPGRSEKLFF | TGTGCCAGCAGTCCCGGGCCCGGGCGTAGTGAAAAACTGTTTTTT | TRBJ1-4 | TRBV12-3/TRBV12-4 | - | many
CSARAPRGSSRNTIYF | TGCAGTGCTAGAGCCCCCCGGGGTTCAAGTAGAAACACCATATATTTT | TRBJ1-3 | TRBV20-1 | - | -
CATSRDQSREAYEQYF | TGTGCCACCAGCAGAGACCAATCTCGGGAGGCCTACGAGCAGTACTTC | TRBJ2-7 | TRBV15 | TRBD2 | -
CASSPVGQPHGYTF | TGTGCCAGCAGTCCCGTCGGACAGCCACATGGCTACACCTTC | TRBJ1-2 | TRBV27 | - | many
CASSGIRAANYGYTF | TGTGCCAGCAGCGGGATAAGGGCCGCGAACTATGGCTACACCTTC | TRBJ1-2 | TRBV9 | - | -
CAWQTGERPRTGANVLTF | TGTGCCTGGCAGACAGGGGAGCGTCCAAGAACTGGGGCCAACGTCCTGACTTTC | TRBJ2-6 | TRBV30 | TRBD1 | many
CASRSQSSLQYF | TGTGCCAGCAGGTCCCAAAGCAGCCTCCAGTACTTC | TRBJ2-5 | TRBV6-5 | - | few
CSARDLEQARNYGYTF | TGCAGTGCTAGAGATCTTGAACAGGCCAGAAACTATGGCTACACCTTC | TRBJ1-2 | TRBV20-1 | - | few
CASSLSGNYEQYF | TGTGCCAGCAGTTTATCTGGGAACTACGAGCAGTACTTC | TRBJ2-7 | TRBV27 | - | few
CSITTNEKLFF | TGCAGCATTACAACTAATGAAAAACTGTTTTTT | TRBJ1-4 | TRBV20-1 | - | few
CSLIGAGDTEAFF | TGCAGCCTCATAGGTGCAGGGGACACTGAAGCTTTCTTT | TRBJ1-1 | TRBV29-1 | - | few